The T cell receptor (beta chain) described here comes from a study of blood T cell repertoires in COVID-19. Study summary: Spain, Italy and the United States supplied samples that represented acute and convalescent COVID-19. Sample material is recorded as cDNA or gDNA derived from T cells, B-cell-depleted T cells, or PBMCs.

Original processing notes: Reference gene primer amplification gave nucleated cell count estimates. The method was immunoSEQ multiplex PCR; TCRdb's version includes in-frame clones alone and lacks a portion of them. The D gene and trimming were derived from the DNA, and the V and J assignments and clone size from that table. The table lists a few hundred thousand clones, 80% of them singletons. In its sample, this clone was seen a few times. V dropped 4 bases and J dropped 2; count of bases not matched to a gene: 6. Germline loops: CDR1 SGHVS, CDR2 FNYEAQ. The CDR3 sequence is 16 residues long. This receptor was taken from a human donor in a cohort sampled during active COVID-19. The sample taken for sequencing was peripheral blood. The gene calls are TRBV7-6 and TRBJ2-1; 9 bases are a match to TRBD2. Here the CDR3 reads CASSSPSGVTYNEQFF. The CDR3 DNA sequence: TGTGCCAGCAGCTCACCTAGCGGGGTGACCTACAATGAGCAGTTCTTC.